One sample yielded the 6 T cell receptor beta chains listed below, sequenced in a study of cytomegalovirus exposure and HLA in healthy donors. The PCR contained 60 Vbeta and 13 Jbeta primers. Only in-frame clones appear in the TCRdb table, and some are missing; sequencing was by immunoSEQ multiplex PCR. Among some 110,000 clones listed, 75% were seen once. The specimen sequenced was PBMCs. These receptors were taken from a man aged 40-50 years in good health and CMV-seronegative.

The chain combines TRBV2 with TRBJ2-7; 12 bases match TRBD2. The CDR3 covers 16 residues. CDR1 SNHLY and CDR2 FYNNEI come from the germline V gene. V trimming: 3 bases; J trimming: 3 bases; junction bases outside the gene matches: 6. For the CDR3, the DNA is TGTGCCAGCAGTGATATAGGACTAGCGGGACACTACGAGCAGTACTTC. This codes for CASSDIGLAGHYEQYF.

The chain carries TRBV4-3 and TRBJ2-1; D is possibly TRBD2 (6 bases). V was shortened by 4 bases and J by 1 base, with 14 bases between the two germline ends. Looked up from germline, CDR1 is LGHNA and CDR2 is YSLEER. This CDR3 has 16 amino acids. The CDR3 sequence: CASSPPHAGSYNEQFF. The CDR3, as DNA: TGCGCCAGCAGCCCCCCCCACGCGGGGTCCTACAATGAGCAGTTCTTC.

The chain couples TRBV9 to TRBJ1-3; D gene uncertain. This CDR3 is 18 amino acids long. Germline CDR1 is SGDLS and CDR2 is YYNGEE. V shed 3 bases and J shed 0 bases, with 19 bases lying between them. The CDR3 region has the DNA TGTGCCAGCAGCGAAACCGACTCAAAACCCCTCTCTGGAAACACCATATATTTT. This translates into CASSETDSKPLSGNTIYF. The full variable domain, completed using reference TRBV9 and TRBJ1-3, is DSGVTQTPKHLITATGQRVTLRCSPRSGDLSVYWYQQSLDQGLQFLIQYYNGEERAKGNILERFSAQQFPDLHSELNLSSLELGDSALYFCASSETDSKPLSGNTIYFGEGSWLTVV.

The gene calls are TRBV11-1 and TRBJ1-2; 9 bases match TRBD1. After removal of 2 bases from V and 6 bases from J, the junction contained 4 bases not matched to a gene. There are 14 residues in the CDR3. Germline CDR1 and CDR2: SGHAT and FQDESV (reference sequence). Written as DNA, the CDR3 is TGTGCCAGCAGCTTAACCGGGACAGGGCATGGCTACACCTTC. Its translation: CASSLTGTGHGYTF. Using reference TRBV11-1 and TRBJ1-2 for the parts outside the CDR3, the full variable domain is EAEVAQSPRYKITEKSQAVAFWCDPISGHATLYWYRQILGQGPELLVQFQDESVVDDSQLPKDRFSAERLKGVDSTLKIQPAELGDSAMYLCASSLTGTGHGYTFGSGTRLTVV.

The chain employs TRBV19 and TRBJ2-2; TRBD1 is a possible D gene (5 bases). The CDR3 length is 15 residues. Germline CDR1 reads LNHDA; CDR2 reads SQIVND (reference sequence). Trimming removed 1 base from V and 0 bases from J, with 6 bases in between. The CDR3 loop reads CASSIGQTNTGELFF. The CDR3, as DNA: TGTGCCAGTAGTATAGGACAGACGAACACCGGGGAGCTGTTTTTT.

The table lists this clone with a count of one. V is TRBV7-2 and J is TRBJ1-2; 7 bases fit TRBD1. The germline CDR1 and CDR2 sequences are SGHTA and FQGNSA. The CDR3 is 14 residues long. V dropped 6 bases and J dropped 5; count of bases not matched to a gene: 9. CDR3 in amino acids: CASSIITGVYGYTF. CDR3 bases: TGTGCCAGCAGTATAATCACAGGGGTGTATGGCTACACCTTC.